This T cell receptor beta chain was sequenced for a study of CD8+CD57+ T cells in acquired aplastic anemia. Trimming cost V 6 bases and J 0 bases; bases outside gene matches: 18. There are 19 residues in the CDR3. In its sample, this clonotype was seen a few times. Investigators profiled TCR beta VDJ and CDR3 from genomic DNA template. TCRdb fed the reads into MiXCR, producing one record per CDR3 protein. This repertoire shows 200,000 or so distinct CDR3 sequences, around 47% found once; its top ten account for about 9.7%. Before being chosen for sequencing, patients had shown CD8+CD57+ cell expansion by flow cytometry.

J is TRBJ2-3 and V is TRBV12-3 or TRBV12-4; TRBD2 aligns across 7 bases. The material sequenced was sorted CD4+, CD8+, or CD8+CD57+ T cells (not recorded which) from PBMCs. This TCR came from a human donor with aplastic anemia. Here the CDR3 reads CASRHYAPGRAGSTDTQYF. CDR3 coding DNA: TGTGCCAGCAGACATTATGCCCCTGGGAGGGCGGGGAGCACAGATACGCAGTATTTT.